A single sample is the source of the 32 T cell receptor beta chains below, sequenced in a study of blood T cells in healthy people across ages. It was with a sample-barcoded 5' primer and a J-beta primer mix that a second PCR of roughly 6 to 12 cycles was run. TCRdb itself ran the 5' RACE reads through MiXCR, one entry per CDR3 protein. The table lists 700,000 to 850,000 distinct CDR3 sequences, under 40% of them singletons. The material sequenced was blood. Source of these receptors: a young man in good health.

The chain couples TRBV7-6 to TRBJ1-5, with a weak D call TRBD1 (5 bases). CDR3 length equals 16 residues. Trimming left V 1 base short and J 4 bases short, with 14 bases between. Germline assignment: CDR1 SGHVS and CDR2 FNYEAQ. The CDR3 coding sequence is TGTGCCAGCAGCTTAGTTTCACGGGGCACAAATCAGCCCCAGCATTTT. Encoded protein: CASSLVSRGTNQPQHF.

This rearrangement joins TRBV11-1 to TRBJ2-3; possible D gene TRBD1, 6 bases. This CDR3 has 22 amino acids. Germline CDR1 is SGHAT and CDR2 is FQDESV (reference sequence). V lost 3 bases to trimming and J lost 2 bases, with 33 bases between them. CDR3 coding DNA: TGTGCCAGCAGCTTTCTTGTAGTACGGGCCATATTCAAGACAGGATCCACAGATACGCAGTATTTT. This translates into CASSFLVVRAIFKTGSTDTQYF.

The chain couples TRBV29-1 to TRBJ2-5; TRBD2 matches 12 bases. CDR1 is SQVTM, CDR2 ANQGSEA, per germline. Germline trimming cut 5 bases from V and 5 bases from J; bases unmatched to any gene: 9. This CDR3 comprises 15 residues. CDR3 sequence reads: CSVMLAGGPVETQYF. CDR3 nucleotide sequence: TGCAGCGTTATGCTAGCGGGAGGGCCCGTGGAGACCCAGTACTTC. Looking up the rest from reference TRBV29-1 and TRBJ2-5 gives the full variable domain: SAVISQKPSRDICQRGTSLTIQCQVDSQVTMMFWYRQQPGQSLTLIATANQGSEATYESGFVIDKFPISRPNLTFSTLTVSNMSPEDSSIYLCSVMLAGGPVETQYFGPGTRLLVL.

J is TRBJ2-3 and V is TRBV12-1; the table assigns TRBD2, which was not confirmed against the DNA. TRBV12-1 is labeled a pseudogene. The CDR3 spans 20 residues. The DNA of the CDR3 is TGTGCCAGCAGCCCAAAAGGTCGGCTAGTGGGTCTCGGGGGCCCAGATACGCAGTATTTT. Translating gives CASSPKGRLVGLGGPDTQYF.

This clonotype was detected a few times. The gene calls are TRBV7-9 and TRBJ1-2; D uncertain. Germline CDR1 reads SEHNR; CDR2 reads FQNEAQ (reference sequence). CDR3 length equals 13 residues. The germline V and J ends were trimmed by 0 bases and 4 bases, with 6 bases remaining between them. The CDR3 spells CASSLATTYGYTF. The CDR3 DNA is TGTGCCAGCAGCTTAGCGACAACCTATGGCTACACCTTC.

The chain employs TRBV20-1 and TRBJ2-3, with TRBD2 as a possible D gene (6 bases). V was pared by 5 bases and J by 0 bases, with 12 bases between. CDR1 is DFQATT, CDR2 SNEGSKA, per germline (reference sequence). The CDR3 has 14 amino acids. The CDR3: CSAAPGTSTDTQYF. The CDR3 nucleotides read TGCAGTGCTGCACCCGGGACTAGCACAGATACGCAGTATTTT.

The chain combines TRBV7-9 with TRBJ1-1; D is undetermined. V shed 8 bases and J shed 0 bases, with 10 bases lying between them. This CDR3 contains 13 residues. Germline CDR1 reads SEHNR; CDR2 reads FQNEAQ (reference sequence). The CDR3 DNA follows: TGTGCCAGCCTGGAGAGCATGAACACTGAAGCTTTCTTT. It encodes CASLESMNTEAFF.

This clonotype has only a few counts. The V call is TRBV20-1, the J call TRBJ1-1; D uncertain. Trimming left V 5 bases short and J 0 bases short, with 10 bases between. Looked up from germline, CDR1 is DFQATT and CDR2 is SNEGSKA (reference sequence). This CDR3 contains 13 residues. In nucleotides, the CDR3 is TGCAGTGCTGGACGGGGTTTGAACACTGAAGCTTTCTTT. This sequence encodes CSAGRGLNTEAFF.

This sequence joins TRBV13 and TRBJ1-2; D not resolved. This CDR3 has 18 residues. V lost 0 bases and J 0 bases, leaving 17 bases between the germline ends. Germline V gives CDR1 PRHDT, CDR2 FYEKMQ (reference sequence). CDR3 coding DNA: TGTGCCAGCAGCTTAGGGGGCGTGCAGGCGGGAGCTAACTATGGCTACACCTTC. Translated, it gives CASSLGGVQAGANYGYTF.

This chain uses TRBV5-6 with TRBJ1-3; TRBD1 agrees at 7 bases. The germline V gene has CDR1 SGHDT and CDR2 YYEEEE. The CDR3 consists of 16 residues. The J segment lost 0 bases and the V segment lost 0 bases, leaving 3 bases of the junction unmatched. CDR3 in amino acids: CASSLGDSFSGNTIYF. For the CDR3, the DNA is TGTGCCAGCAGCTTGGGGGACAGTTTCTCTGGAAACACCATATATTTT.

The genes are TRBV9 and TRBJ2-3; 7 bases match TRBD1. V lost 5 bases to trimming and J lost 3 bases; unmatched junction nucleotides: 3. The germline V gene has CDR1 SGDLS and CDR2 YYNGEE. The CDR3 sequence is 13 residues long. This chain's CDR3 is CASREQGTDTQYF. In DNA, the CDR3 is TGTGCCAGCAGGGAACAGGGGACAGATACGCAGTATTTT.

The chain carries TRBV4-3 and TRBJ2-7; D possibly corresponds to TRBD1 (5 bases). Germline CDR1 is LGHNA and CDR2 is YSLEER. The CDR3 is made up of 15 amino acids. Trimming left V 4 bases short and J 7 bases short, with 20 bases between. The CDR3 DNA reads TGCGCCAGCAGCCGAAGGGGTAGTTCCTACAATGAGCAGTACTTC. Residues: CASSRRGSSYNEQYF.

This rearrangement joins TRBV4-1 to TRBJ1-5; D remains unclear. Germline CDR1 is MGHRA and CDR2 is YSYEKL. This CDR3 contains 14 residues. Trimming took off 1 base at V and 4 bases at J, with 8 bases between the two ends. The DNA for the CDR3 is TGCGCCAGCAGCCAAGTGGCCGAGAATCAGCCCCAGCATTTT. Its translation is CASSQVAENQPQHF.

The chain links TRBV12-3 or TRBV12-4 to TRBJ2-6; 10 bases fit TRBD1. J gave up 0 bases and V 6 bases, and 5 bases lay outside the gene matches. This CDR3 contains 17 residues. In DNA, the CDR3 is TGTGCCAGCAGCCTCGGGACAGGGGTCTCTGGGGCCAACGTCCTGACTTTC. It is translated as CASSLGTGVSGANVLTF.

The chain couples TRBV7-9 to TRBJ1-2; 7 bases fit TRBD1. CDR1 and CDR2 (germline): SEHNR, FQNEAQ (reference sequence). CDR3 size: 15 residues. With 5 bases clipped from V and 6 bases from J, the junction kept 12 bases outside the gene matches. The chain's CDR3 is CASSLQKGAPDGYTF. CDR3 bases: TGTGCCAGCAGCCTCCAAAAGGGGGCGCCGGATGGCTACACCTTC.

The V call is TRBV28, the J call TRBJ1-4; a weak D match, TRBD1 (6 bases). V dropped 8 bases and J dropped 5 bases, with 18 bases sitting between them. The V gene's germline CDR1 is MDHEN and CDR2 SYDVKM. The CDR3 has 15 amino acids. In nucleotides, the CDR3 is TGTGCCAGCGGCCCCCTGACAGGAAAAAATGAAAAACTGTTTTTT. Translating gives CASGPLTGKNEKLFF.

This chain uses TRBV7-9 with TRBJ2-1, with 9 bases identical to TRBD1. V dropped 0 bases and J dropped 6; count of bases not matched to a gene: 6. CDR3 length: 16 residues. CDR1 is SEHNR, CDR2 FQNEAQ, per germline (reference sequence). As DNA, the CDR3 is TGTGCCAGCAGCTTAGCGAGGACAGGGGCGAGCAATGAGCAGTTCTTC. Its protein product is CASSLARTGASNEQFF.

For the CDR3, the DNA is TGTGCCTCCGGCGGGGGTGGGCAGCCCCAGCATTTT. Encoded protein: CASGGGGQPQHF. The chain couples TRBV9 to TRBJ1-5, with D possibly matching TRBD1 (5 bases). Germline CDR1 reads SGDLS; CDR2 reads YYNGEE. This CDR3 comprises 12 residues. V lost 10 bases, J lost 7 bases, and 15 bases lay in between. Full variable domain (missing parts from reference TRBV9 and TRBJ1-5): DSGVTQTPKHLITATGQRVTLRCSPRSGDLSVYWYQQSLDQGLQFLIQYYNGEERAKGNILERFSAQQFPDLHSELNLSSLELGDSALYFCASGGGGQPQHFGDGTRLSIL.

CDR3 in amino acids: CSVEGLVSQETQFF. CDR3 nucleotides: TGCAGCGTTGAAGGGCTAGTCTCCCAAGAGACCCAGTTCTTC. The V gene is TRBV29-1, the J gene TRBJ2-5, with D uncertain. With the DNA end fitting TRBJ2-1 better, the J assignment may be wrong. Germline CDR1 and CDR2: SQVTM and ANQGSEA. The CDR3 runs to 14 residues.

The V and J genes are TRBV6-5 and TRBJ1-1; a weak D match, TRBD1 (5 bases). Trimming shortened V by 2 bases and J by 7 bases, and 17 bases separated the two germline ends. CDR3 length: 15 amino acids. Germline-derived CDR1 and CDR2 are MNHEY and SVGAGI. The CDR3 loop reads CASSYRGGAYSEAFF. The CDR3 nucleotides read TGTGCCAGCAGTTACCGGGGCGGGGCATACAGTGAAGCTTTCTTT.

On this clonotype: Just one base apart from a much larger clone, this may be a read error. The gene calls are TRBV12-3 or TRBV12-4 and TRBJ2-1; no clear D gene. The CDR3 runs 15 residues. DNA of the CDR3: TGTGCCAGCAGTTTAGCTTTAGGTGGTGGGAATGAGCGGTTCTTC. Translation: CASSLALGGGNERFF.

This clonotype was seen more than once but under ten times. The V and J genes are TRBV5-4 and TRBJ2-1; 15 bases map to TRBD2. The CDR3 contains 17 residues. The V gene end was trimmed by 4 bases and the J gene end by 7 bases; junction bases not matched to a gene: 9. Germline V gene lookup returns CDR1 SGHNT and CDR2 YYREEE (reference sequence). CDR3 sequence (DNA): TGTGCCAGCAGCCAGGGACTAGCGGGGGGTTCAGGGAATGAGCAGTTCTTC. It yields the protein CASSQGLAGGSGNEQFF.

The CDR3 is CSARDITGNEQYF. The CDR3 region has the DNA TGCAGTGCTAGAGACATCACTGGGAATGAGCAGTACTTC. V is TRBV20-1 and J is TRBJ2-7, with D uncertain. Trimming pared 0 bases from V and 7 bases from J, leaving 13 bases between. The CDR3 length is 13 residues. Germline CDR1 and CDR2: DFQATT and SNEGSKA (reference sequence).

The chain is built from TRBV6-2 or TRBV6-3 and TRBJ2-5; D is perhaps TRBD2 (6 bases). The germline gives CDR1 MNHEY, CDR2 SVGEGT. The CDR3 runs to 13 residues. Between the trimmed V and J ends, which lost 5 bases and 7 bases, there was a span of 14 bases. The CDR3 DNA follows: TGTGCCAGCAGTGATAGGAACGGGGGGACCCAGTACTTC. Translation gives CASSDRNGGTQYF.

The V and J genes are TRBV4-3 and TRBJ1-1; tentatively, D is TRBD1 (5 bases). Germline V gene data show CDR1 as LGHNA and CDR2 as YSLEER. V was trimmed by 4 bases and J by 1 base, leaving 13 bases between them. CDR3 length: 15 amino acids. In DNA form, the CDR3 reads TGCGCCAGCAGCCTTCGGGAGGGGACGAACACTGAAGCTTTCTTT. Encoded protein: CASSLREGTNTEAFF.

The chain's CDR3 is CASSYPGKVNEQYF. CDR3 sequence (DNA): TGTGCCAGCAGTTACCCAGGGAAGGTAAACGAGCAGTACTTC. This rearrangement joins TRBV6-2 or TRBV6-3 to TRBJ2-5; D is perhaps TRBD1 (5 bases). The DNA end lines up better with TRBJ2-7; the J call may be wrong. CDR3 length: 14 amino acids. Germline CDR1 and CDR2: MNHEY and SVGEGT.

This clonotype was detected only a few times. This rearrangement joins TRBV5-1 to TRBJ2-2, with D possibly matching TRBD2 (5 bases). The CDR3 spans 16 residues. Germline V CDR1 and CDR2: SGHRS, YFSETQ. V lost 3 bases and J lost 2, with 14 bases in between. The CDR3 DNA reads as TGCGCCAGCAGCTCGCTAGCAGACGATAACACCGGGGAGCTGTTTTTT. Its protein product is CASSSLADDNTGELFF.

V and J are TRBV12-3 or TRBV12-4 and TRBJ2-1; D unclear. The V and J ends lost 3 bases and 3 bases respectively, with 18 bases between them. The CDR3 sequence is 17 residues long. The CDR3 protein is CASSFPPGTDYYNEQFF. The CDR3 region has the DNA TGTGCCAGCAGTTTCCCACCAGGAACAGATTACTACAATGAGCAGTTCTTC.

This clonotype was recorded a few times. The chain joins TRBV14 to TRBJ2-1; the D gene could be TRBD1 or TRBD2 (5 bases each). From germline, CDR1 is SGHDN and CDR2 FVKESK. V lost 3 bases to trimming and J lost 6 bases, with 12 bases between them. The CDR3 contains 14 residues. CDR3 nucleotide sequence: TGTGCCAGCAGCCATGGGACGGGAAGCAATGAGCAGTTCTTC. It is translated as CASSHGTGSNEQFF.

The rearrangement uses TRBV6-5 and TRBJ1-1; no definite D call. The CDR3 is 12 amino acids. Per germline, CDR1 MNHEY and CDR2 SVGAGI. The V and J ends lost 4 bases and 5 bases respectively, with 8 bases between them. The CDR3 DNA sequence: TGTGCCAGCAGTTCCCCGATGACTGAAGCTTTCTTT. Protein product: CASSSPMTEAFF.

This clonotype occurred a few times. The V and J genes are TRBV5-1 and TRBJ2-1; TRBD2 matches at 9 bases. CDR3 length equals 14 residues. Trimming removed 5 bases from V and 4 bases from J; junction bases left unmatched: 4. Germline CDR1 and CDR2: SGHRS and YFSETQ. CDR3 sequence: CASSRLAEYNEQFF. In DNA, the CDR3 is TGCGCCAGCAGTCGACTAGCGGAATACAATGAGCAGTTCTTC.

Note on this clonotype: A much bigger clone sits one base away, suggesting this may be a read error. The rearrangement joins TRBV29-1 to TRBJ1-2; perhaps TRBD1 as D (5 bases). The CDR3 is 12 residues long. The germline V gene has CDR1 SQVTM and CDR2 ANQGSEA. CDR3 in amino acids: CGVGGGSYGYTF. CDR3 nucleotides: TGCGGCGTTGGCGGGGGTTCCTATGGCTACACCTTC. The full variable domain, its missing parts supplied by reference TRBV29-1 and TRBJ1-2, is SAVISQKPSRDICQRGTSLTIQCQVDSQVTMMFWYRQQPGQSLTLIATANQGSEATYESGFVIDKFPISRPNLTFSTLTVSNMSPEDSSIYLCGVGGGSYGYTFGSGTRLTVV.